These T cell receptor beta chains were read from a single sample in a study of CD39 and CD103 CD8 tumor-infiltrating T cells. Sequencing used immunoSEQ multiplex PCR; TCRdb keeps in-frame clones, though not all of them. The sample includes under 5,000 clones, under 80% of them seen just once. Sequencing was performed on CD8+ T cells sorted from blood. These receptors all come from a human donor with head and neck squamous cell carcinoma. Each CDR3 is given with its conserved first and last residue. Each record gives: J gene, D gene, clone size, V gene, CDR3 protein, CDR3 DNA. The D gene is left open where the match is weak. The size entry is marked missing in some rows and otherwise reads once, few, many or a size class.

>TRBJ1-6|TRBD1|NA|TRBV6-1
CASRTGTGGSPLHF
TGTGCCAGCAGGACCGGGACAGGGGGTTCACCCCTCCACTTT
>TRBJ1-6|TRBD1|NA|TRBV7-2
CASSLSLGGTNSPLHF
TGTGCCAGCAGCCTGTCATTAGGGGGCACGAATTCACCCCTCCACTTT
>TRBJ1-2|NA|once|TRBV11-2
CASSLGGGFNYGYTF
TGTGCCAGCAGCCTCGGGGGTGGATTTAACTATGGCTACACCTTC
>TRBJ2-6|TRBD2|NA|TRBV4-2
CASSQGTSGGGANVLTF
TGTGCCAGCAGCCAAGGGACTAGCGGGGGTGGGGCCAACGTCCTGACTTTC
>TRBJ1-2|TRBD1|few|TRBV19
CASSPPGDRVYGYTF
TGTGCCAGTAGTCCACCCGGGGACAGGGTCTATGGCTACACCTTC
>TRBJ1-2|TRBD1|few|TRBV30
CAWKDRDSPSNYGYTF
TGTGCCTGGAAGGACAGGGACTCACCTTCTAACTATGGCTACACCTTC
>TRBJ2-1|TRBD2|NA|TRBV5-4
CASSLGSGGAYNEQFF
TGTGCCAGCAGCTTGGGAAGCGGGGGCGCCTACAATGAGCAGTTCTTC
>TRBJ1-1|NA|medium-sized|TRBV4-1
CASSQEMGGTRNTEAFF
TGCGCCAGCAGCCAAGAGATGGGGGGAACAAGGAACACTGAAGCTTTCTTT
>TRBJ2-7|NA|NA|TRBV30
CARGTPGSYEQYF
TGTGCCCGGGGGACCCCCGGATCCTACGAGCAGTACTTC
>TRBJ2-7|NA|NA|TRBV7-9
CASSLGTGEQYF
TGTGCCAGCAGCTTAGGGACTGGCGAGCAGTACTTC
>TRBJ2-3|NA|NA|TRBV4-3
CASSQDGDTDTQYF
TGCGCCAGCAGCCAAGATGGAGACACAGATACGCAGTATTTT
>TRBJ1-4|NA|once|TRBV7-9
CASSLVLGHRSEKLFF
TGTGCCAGCAGCTTGGTCCTGGGACATAGAAGTGAAAAACTGTTTTTT
>TRBJ1-4|NA|hyperexpanded|TRBV4-2
CASSQVGGDSPEKLFF
TGTGCCAGCAGCCAAGTAGGGGGAGACAGTCCTGAAAAACTGTTTTTT
>TRBJ2-7|NA|NA|TRBV4-2
CASSPGEGPSYEQYF
TGTGCCAGCAGCCCAGGGGAGGGTCCCTCCTACGAGCAGTACTTC
>TRBJ2-7|NA|NA|TRBV11-2
CASSLAPGASYEQYF
TGTGCCAGCAGCTTAGCCCCAGGGGCCTCCTACGAGCAGTACTTC
>TRBJ2-5|TRBD2|few|TRBV7-9
CASSPTSGGAPLGTQYF
TGTGCCAGCAGCCCGACTAGCGGGGGGGCCCCATTAGGGACCCAGTACTTC
>TRBJ2-1|TRBD2|NA|TRBV7-3
CASSLEGRGGSAEQFF
TGTGCCAGCAGCTTAGAAGGGCGGGGGGGATCGGCTGAGCAGTTCTTC
>TRBJ1-5|NA|NA|TRBV10-3
CAISESRGSTNQPQHF
TGTGCCATCAGTGAGTCGAGGGGGTCAACAAATCAGCCCCAGCATTTT
>TRBJ2-7|TRBD1|few|TRBV10-1
CASSDPGQGLEQYF
TGCGCCAGCAGTGACCCGGGACAGGGGTTGGAGCAGTACTTC
>TRBJ2-3|TRBD1|NA|TRBV6-1
CASSRDRGSTDTQYF
TGTGCCAGCAGCCGGGACAGGGGGAGCACAGATACGCAGTATTTT
>TRBJ2-3|TRBD2|NA|TRBV28
CASKAGATTDTQYF
TGTGCCAGCAAAGCGGGGGCGACCACAGATACGCAGTATTTT
>TRBJ2-3|NA|once|TRBV19
CASSKRQASTDTQYF
TGTGCCAGTAGTAAAAGACAGGCCAGCACAGATACGCAGTATTTT
>TRBJ2-3|NA|NA|TRBV7-9
CASSLSYTDTQYF
TGTGCCAGCAGCTTGTCTTACACAGATACGCAGTATTTT
>TRBJ2-1|TRBD2|NA|TRBV7-9
CASRNGGAGNEQFF
TGTGCCAGCAGAAACGGGGGGGCCGGTAATGAGCAGTTCTTC
>TRBJ1-5|NA|NA|TRBV18
CASSPIKGHNQPQHF
TGTGCCAGCTCACCCATAAAGGGACACAATCAGCCCCAGCATTTT
>TRBJ1-6|NA|NA|TRBV27
CASSLLSRESNSPLHF
TGTGCCAGCAGTTTACTGTCCCGAGAATCTAATTCACCCCTCCACTTT
>TRBJ2-7|TRBD2|NA|TRBV5-1
CASSFSGGMYEQYF
TGCGCCAGCAGCTTTAGCGGGGGAATGTACGAGCAGTACTTC
>TRBJ2-3|TRBD2|NA|TRBV2
CASTPRRRGTTDTQYF
TGTGCCAGCACCCCTCGTCGGCGGGGGACGACAGATACGCAGTATTTT
>TRBJ2-7|TRBD2|few|TRBV23-1
CASSQSSSGQGGSGYEQYF
TGCGCCAGCAGTCAATCTAGCTCGGGCCAGGGAGGGTCGGGCTACGAGCAGTACTTC